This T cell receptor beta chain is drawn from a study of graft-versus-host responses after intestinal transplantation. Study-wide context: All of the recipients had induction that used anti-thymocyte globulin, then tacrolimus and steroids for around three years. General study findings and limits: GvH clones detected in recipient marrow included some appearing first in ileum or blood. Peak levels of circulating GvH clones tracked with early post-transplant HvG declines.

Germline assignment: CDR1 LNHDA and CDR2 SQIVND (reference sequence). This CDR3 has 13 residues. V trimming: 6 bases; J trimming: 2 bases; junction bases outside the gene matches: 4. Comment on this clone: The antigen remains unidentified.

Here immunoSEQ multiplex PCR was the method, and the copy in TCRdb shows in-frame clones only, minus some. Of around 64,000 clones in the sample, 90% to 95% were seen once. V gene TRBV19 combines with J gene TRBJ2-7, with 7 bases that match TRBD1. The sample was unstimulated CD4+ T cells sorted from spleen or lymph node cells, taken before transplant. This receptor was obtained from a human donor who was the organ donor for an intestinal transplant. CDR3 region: CASSQDRTYEQYF. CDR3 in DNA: TGTGCCAGTAGCCAGGACAGGACCTACGAGCAGTACTTC.